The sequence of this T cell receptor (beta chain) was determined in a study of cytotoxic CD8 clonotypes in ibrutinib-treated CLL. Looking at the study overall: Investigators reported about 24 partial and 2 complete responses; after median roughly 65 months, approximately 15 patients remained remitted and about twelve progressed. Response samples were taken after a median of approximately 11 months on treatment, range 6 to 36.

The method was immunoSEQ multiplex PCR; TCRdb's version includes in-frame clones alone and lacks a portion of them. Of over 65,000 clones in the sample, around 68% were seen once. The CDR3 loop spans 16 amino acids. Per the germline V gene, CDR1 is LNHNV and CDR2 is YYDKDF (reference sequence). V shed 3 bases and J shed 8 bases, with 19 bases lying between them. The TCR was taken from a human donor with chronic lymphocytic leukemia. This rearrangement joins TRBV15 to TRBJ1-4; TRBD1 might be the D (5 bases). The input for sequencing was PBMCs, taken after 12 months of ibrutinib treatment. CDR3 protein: CATSRETLPGGEKLFF. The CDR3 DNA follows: TGTGCCACCAGCAGGGAGACACTTCCCGGGGGGGAAAAACTGTTTTTT.